The next 25 T cell receptor beta chains were all read from a single sample in a study of control samples from healthy donors and cancer patients (dated by TCRdb to about 2020). Preparation of the library involved the immunoSEQ multiplex PCR assay. Entries here come from immuneACCESS through TCRdb and include only in-frame sequences with V and J called. Some clones fail to appear in such tables; in the studies checked, an unresolved V gene covers under half of the shortfall, and the cause of the remainder is unknown. The sample contains approximately 100,000 clones, less than 85% of them found a single time. The top ten clonotypes cover about 38% of the sample. The sample taken for sequencing was PBMCs. Every receptor here comes from a man aged 70-80 years with lung cancer.

The genes are TRBV30 and TRBJ1-5; tentatively, D is TRBD1 (5 bases). The CDR3 has 15 residues. V shed 0 bases and J shed 7 bases, with 16 bases lying between them. Per germline, CDR1 GTSNPN and CDR2 SVGIG (reference sequence). The CDR3 DNA reads TGTGCCTGGAGTGTAGCGGGACTAGGATGGCAGCCCCAGCATTTT. Its translation is CAWSVAGLGWQPQHF.

The chain links TRBV5-8 to TRBJ2-3; TRBD2 aligns across 7 bases. Germline V lookup: CDR1 SGHTS, CDR2 YDEGEE. The CDR3 totals 12 residues. J lost 6 bases, V lost 3 bases, and 1 base had no gene match. The CDR3 nucleotides are TGTGCCAGCAGCTGGACTAGTGATACGCAGTATTTT. Translated, it gives CASSWTSDTQYF.

The chain carries TRBV29-1 and TRBJ2-1; 8 positions match TRBD2. This CDR3 contains 14 residues. The V gene end was trimmed by 5 bases and the J gene end by 7 bases; junction bases not matched to a gene: 10. The V gene's germline CDR1 is SQVTM and CDR2 ANQGSEA. The CDR3 region has the DNA TGCAGCGTTCTCACCCCGGGGGGGAGGAATGAGCAGTTCTTC. Amino acid sequence: CSVLTPGGRNEQFF.

Comments on this clone: Germline is not matched at one junction end, which may reflect a read error. The CDR3 coding sequence is TGTGCCATTAGTGGGGTGAACACTGAAGCTTTCTTT. Encoded protein: CAISGVNTEAFF. The chain is built from TRBV10-3 and TRBJ1-1; no definite D call. Germline CDR1 and CDR2: ENHRY and SYGVKD. The CDR3 has 12 amino acids.

This rearrangement joins TRBV2 to TRBJ1-1; the D gene is possibly TRBD1 (5 bases). The CDR3 consists of 12 residues. The V gene lost 4 bases and the J gene lost 10 bases, with 13 bases spanning the gap. Germline CDR1 and CDR2: SNHLY and FYNNEI. CDR3 residues: CASSGDSRGAFF. The CDR3 DNA is TGTGCCAGCAGTGGCGACAGCCGAGGAGCTTTCTTT.

The rearrangement links TRBV2 to TRBJ1-2; 7 bases are shared with TRBD1. J lost 3 bases, V lost 5 bases, and 6 bases had no gene match. CDR1 and CDR2 (germline): SNHLY, FYNNEI. The CDR3 totals 14 residues. CDR3 loop: CASSPGQSYYGYTF. The DNA for the CDR3 is TGTGCCAGCAGTCCGGGACAGAGTTACTATGGCTACACCTTC.

The gene calls are TRBV3-1 (or the pseudogene TRBV3-2) and TRBJ2-7; no clear D gene. Germline V gene sequence: CDR1 LGHDT, CDR2 YNNKEL (reference sequence). With 2 bases removed from V and 2 bases from J, the gap between germline ends came to 10 bases. The CDR3 runs 14 residues. For the CDR3, the DNA is TGTGCCAGCAGCCAATTATCCAGGACCTACGAGCAGTACTTC. Translation gives CASSQLSRTYEQYF.

The chain has TRBV11-1 and TRBJ2-3, with TRBD1 identical over 8 bases. Trimming at V came to 8 bases and at J to 3 bases, leaving 4 bases not matched to a gene. The CDR3 covers 13 residues. Germline assignment: CDR1 SGHAT and CDR2 FQDESV (reference sequence). DNA of the CDR3: TGTGCCAGCCGTGGACAGGGAACAGATACGCAGTATTTT. Translating it yields CASRGQGTDTQYF. The full variable domain, completed using reference TRBV11-1 and TRBJ2-3, is EAEVAQSPRYKITEKSQAVAFWCDPISGHATLYWYRQILGQGPELLVQFQDESVVDDSQLPKDRFSAERLKGVDSTLKIQPAELGDSAMYLCASRGQGTDTQYFGPGTRLTVL.

The gene calls are TRBV7-2 and TRBJ1-1, with 7 bases aligning to TRBD1. The CDR3 consists of 14 residues. Looked up from germline, CDR1 is SGHTA and CDR2 is FQGNSA. The trim removed 4 bases at V and 5 bases at J, leaving 7 bases unmatched. CDR3 nucleotide sequence: TGTGCCAGCAGCTCGCCAGGGGGTTTTACTGAAGCTTTCTTT. It encodes CASSSPGGFTEAFF.

This clone was picked up one time. This rearrangement joins TRBV3-1 (or the pseudogene TRBV3-2) to TRBJ2-7; unclear D gene. The CDR3 has 11 residues. In germline, CDR1 is LGHDT, CDR2 YNNKEL (reference sequence). Trimming shortened V by 3 bases and J by 6 bases, and 6 bases separated the two germline ends. CDR3 loop: CASSQGLEQYF. CDR3 nucleotides: TGTGCCAGCAGCCAGGGTCTCGAGCAGTACTTC.

The gene calls are TRBV11-2 and TRBJ2-7; D is unresolved. The CDR3 extends over 13 amino acids. V was shortened by 3 bases and J by 3 bases, with 9 bases between the two germline ends. From germline, CDR1 is SGHAT and CDR2 FQNNGV. This CDR3 reads CASSLGRYYEQYF. The CDR3 coding sequence is TGTGCCAGCAGCTTGGGCCGATACTACGAGCAGTACTTC.

Details on this clone: The same CDR3 also results from other DNA sequences found in this sample. The V gene is TRBV2, the J gene TRBJ2-2; 12 nucleotides match TRBD2. V was pared by 6 bases and J by 5 bases, with 7 bases of the junction left unmatched. This CDR3 comprises 16 residues. Germline CDR1 and CDR2: SNHLY and FYNNEI. CDR3 in amino acids: CASRQGLAGATGELFF. DNA for the CDR3: TGTGCCAGCAGACAGGGACTAGCGGGCGCGACCGGGGAGCTGTTTTTT.

The V gene is TRBV6-5, the J gene TRBJ2-6, with no clear D. The V end lost 6 bases, the J end lost 4 bases, and 7 bases lay between the germline ends. CDR3 size: 13 residues. Germline loops: CDR1 MNHEY, CDR2 SVGAGI. The CDR3 protein is CASSIDGANVLTF. For the CDR3, the DNA is TGTGCCAGCAGCATTGACGGGGCCAACGTCCTGACTTTC.

J is TRBJ2-1 and V is TRBV10-1; no clear D. Trimming stripped 6 bases from V and 7 bases from J, with 16 bases between. CDR1 is WNHNN and CDR2 is SYGVQD in the germline V gene (reference sequence). This CDR3 contains 14 residues. As DNA, the CDR3 is TGCGCCAGCAGGTGTCTGGGAAACTCTAATGAGCAGTTCTTC. Translating it yields CASRCLGNSNEQFF.

The chain combines TRBV7-2 with TRBJ1-1, with TRBD1 as a possible D gene (5 bases). The germline V gene encodes CDR1 SGHTA and CDR2 FQGNSA. Trimming cost V 0 bases and J 4 bases, with 18 bases left between them. This CDR3 contains 17 residues. The CDR3 DNA sequence: TGTGCCAGCAGCTTAGCGATTGGTATAGGGGAAGGCACTGAAGCTTTCTTT. This translates into CASSLAIGIGEGTEAFF.

This clone was recorded a few times. The V gene is TRBV11-2, the J gene TRBJ2-7; the match to TRBD1 covers 8 bases. This CDR3 comprises 16 residues. CDR1 SGHAT and CDR2 FQNNGV come from the germline V gene. Trimming cost V 2 bases and J 5 bases; bases outside gene matches: 11. The CDR3 DNA follows: TGTGCCAGCAGCTTACGACAGCAGGGGGCGAATAACGAGCAGTACTTC. Its translation is CASSLRQQGANNEQYF.

This clone has a single count. V gene TRBV7-6 combines with J gene TRBJ2-5, with D perhaps given as TRBD1 or TRBD2 (5 bases each). This CDR3 comprises 14 residues. Looked up from germline, CDR1 is SGHVS and CDR2 is FNYEAQ. V lost 5 bases, J lost 0 bases, and 10 bases lay in between. The DNA of the CDR3 is TGTGCCAGCAGCATGGGACCAAACCAAGAGACCCAGTACTTC. It translates to CASSMGPNQETQYF. The full variable domain, completed using reference TRBV7-6 and TRBJ2-5, is GAGVSQSPRYKVTKRGQDVALRCDPISGHVSLYWYRQALGQGPEFLTYFNYEAQQDKSGLPNDRFSAERPEGSISTLTIQRTEQRDSAMYRCASSMGPNQETQYFGPGTRLLVL.

The chain's CDR3 is CASRGQGFTYNEQFF. CDR3 in DNA: TGTGCCAGCAGAGGACAGGGGTTCACCTACAATGAGCAGTTCTTC. The gene calls are TRBV6-5 and TRBJ2-1; 9 bases align to TRBD1. With 6 bases clipped from V and 2 bases from J, the junction kept 5 bases outside the gene matches. This CDR3 has 15 residues. Germline V gene sequence: CDR1 MNHEY, CDR2 SVGAGI.

The chain employs TRBV28 and TRBJ1-5; 9 bases agree with TRBD1. Trimming at V came to 4 bases and at J to 6 bases, leaving 7 bases not matched to a gene. The CDR3 has 15 amino acids. Germline assignment: CDR1 MDHEN and CDR2 SYDVKM. The CDR3 region has the DNA TGTGCCAGCAGTTGGACGGGACAGGGACGTCAGCCCCAGCATTTT. The encoded protein is CASSWTGQGRQPQHF.

The chain employs TRBV6-2 or TRBV6-3 and TRBJ2-1, with 8 bases that match TRBD2. The CDR3 is 14 residues long. Germline assignment: CDR1 MNHEY and CDR2 SVGEGT. With 0 bases clipped from V and 14 bases from J, the junction kept 9 bases outside the gene matches. The CDR3 reads CASSYSTRGGFKFF. Here the CDR3 DNA reads TGTGCCAGCAGTTACTCAACCCGGGGGGGGTTTAAGTTCTTC.

The CDR3 DNA sequence: TGTGCCAGCTCACCTAGCCAGCGGGGGGTCACAGATACGCAGTATTTT. This codes for CASSPSQRGVTDTQYF. This chain connects TRBV18 to TRBJ2-3; 9 nucleotides align to TRBD2. The V gene end was trimmed by 3 bases and the J gene end by 2 bases; junction bases not matched to a gene: 6. This CDR3 is built from 16 residues. Germline lookup yields CDR1 KGHSH and CDR2 LQKENI.

The chain combines TRBV10-3 with TRBJ1-1; 11 nucleotides line up with TRBD1. Germline V gene lookup returns CDR1 ENHRY and CDR2 SYGVKD. V lost 3 bases, J lost 11 bases, and 11 bases stayed unmatched. The CDR3 length is 15 residues. The CDR3 DNA sequence: TGTGCCATCAGTGATCCGCGGACAGGGGGCAAGATGGCTTTCTTT. It is translated as CAISDPRTGGKMAFF.

The chain employs TRBV4-1 and TRBJ1-4; D is unclear. The CDR3 spans 14 residues. Trimming removed 3 bases at V and 3 bases at J, with 8 bases between. CDR1 is MGHRA, CDR2 YSYEKL, per germline. The CDR3 nucleotides read TGCGCCAGCAGCCAGACAAGGGCTAATGAAAAACTGTTTTTT. It specifies CASSQTRANEKLFF.

In this sample, this clone turned up a few times. The rearrangement joins TRBV3-1 (or the pseudogene TRBV3-2) to TRBJ2-7; 8 bases fit TRBD1. Germline V lookup: CDR1 LGHDT, CDR2 YNNKEL (reference sequence). V was clipped by 5 bases and J by 1 base; unmatched bases: 1. This CDR3 has 13 residues. Here the CDR3 reads CASSDRGSYEQYF. CDR3 nucleotide sequence: TGTGCCAGCAGCGACAGGGGATCCTACGAGCAGTACTTC.

The sample holds a few counts of this clone. The chain employs TRBV7-9 and TRBJ1-2, with TRBD1 as a possible D gene (6 bases). Trimming pared 2 bases from V and 1 base from J, leaving 17 bases between. This CDR3 has 17 amino acids. Germline assignment: CDR1 SEHNR and CDR2 FQNEAQ (reference sequence). The CDR3 DNA sequence: TGTGCCAGCAGCTTACGGATTTCGGCAGGGGTTAACTATGGCTACACCTTC. It encodes CASSLRISAGVNYGYTF.